This TCR beta chain was recorded in a study of T cells in Graves' hyperthyroidism and ophthalmopathy. Details on this clonotype: Its antigen remains unknown.

The source material, RNA transcripts, was used to amplify TCR beta CDR3 regions. The HTBI primer set served for first-round RT-PCR of the TCR CDR3. MiXCR was run by TCRdb on the multiplex PCR reads, yielding one entry per CDR3 protein. The repertoire holds 800,000 or so distinct CDR3 sequences, over 35% seen once, with 7.5% to 9.5% in the top ten. Diagnosis rested on symptoms, serum thyroxine and TRAb, thyroid ultrasound, and orbital computed tomography. Study-wide findings and caveats: Blood shared most expanded thyroid clonotypes above 0.001.

The clonotype originates from a man aged 18-30 years with Graves' hyperthyroidism. The sample taken for sequencing was blood.

The CDR3: CASSLDPLTEAFF. The CDR3 nucleotides are TGTGCCAGCAGCTTAGATCCCCTCACTGAAGCTTTCTTT. V gene TRBV11-3 combines with J gene TRBJ1-1, with D hard to call. Per germline, CDR1 SGHNT and CDR2 YENEEA. CDR3 length: 13 amino acids. Trimming shortened V by 0 bases and J by 4 bases, and 6 bases separated the two germline ends.